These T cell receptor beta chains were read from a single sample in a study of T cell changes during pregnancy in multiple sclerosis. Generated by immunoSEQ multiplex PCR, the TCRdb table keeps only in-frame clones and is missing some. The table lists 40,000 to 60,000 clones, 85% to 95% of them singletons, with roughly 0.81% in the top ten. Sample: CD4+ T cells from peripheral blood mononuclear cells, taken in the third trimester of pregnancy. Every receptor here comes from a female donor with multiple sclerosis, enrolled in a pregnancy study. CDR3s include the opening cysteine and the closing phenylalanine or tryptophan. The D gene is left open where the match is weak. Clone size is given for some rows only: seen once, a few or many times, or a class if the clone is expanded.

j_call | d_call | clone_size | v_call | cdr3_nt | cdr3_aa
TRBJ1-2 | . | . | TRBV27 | TGTGCCACCTCCGCCCGGGGTGGCTACACCTTC | CATSARGGYTF
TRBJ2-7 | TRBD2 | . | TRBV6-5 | TGTGCCAGCAGCCGACTAGCGGGGTCCCTCGAGCAGTACTTC | CASSRLAGSLEQYF
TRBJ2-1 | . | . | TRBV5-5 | TGTGCCAGCACTTGGTTGGCGGGGATGGGGAATGAGCAGTTCTTC | CASTWLAGMGNEQFF
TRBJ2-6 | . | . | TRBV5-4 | TGTGCCAGCAGCTTGGGTCCAGTCTCTGGGGCCAACGTCCTGACTTTC | CASSLGPVSGANVLTF
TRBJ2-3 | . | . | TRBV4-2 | TGTGCCAGCAGCCAAGATTGGACTTCTAGCACAGATACGCAGTATTTT | CASSQDWTSSTDTQYF
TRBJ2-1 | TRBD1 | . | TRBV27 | TGTGCCAGCAGTTCGCACAGGGGTGGTGAGCAGTTCTTC | CASSSHRGGEQFF
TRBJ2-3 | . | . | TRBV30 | TGTGCCTCATCAAGGGGGACAAATACGCAGTATTTT | CASSRGTNTQYF
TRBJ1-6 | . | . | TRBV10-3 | TGTGCCATCATGGCAGGGAACACCTATAATTCACCCCTCCACTTT | CAIMAGNTYNSPLHF
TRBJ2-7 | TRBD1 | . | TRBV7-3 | TGTGCCAGCAGCCGCGGGACAGGATACGAGCAGTACTTC | CASSRGTGYEQYF
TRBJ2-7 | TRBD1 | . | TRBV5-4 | TGTGCCAGCAGCTTACCCCTGGGCCAGGGGGAGTACTTC | CASSLPLGQGEYF
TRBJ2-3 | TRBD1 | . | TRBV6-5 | TGTGCCAGCAGGACCCAGGGGGCCCCTCTCAATACGCAGTATTTT | CASRTQGAPLNTQYF
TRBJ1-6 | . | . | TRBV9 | TGTGCCAGCAGCGGACGTTCCGGGGGTTCACCCCTCCACTTT | CASSGRSGGSPLHF
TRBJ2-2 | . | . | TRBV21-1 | TGTGCCAGCGGTGCAGGGGAGGGGTACACCGGGGAGCTGTTTTTT | CASGAGEGYTGELFF
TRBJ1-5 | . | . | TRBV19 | TGTGCCAGTAACCTGCGGGGGCTCAATCAGCCCCAGCATTTT | CASNLRGLNQPQHF
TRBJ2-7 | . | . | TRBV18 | TGTGCCAGCTCACTTCAGGGGTTTACGAATGAGCAGTACTTC | CASSLQGFTNEQYF
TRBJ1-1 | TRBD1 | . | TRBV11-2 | TGTGCCAGCACCCCTTTCGGGACAGGGGGTGGGGAAGCTTTCTTT | CASTPFGTGGGEAFF
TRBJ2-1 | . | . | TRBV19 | TGTGCCAGTTCAGAATACAATGAGCAGTTCTTC | CASSEYNEQFF
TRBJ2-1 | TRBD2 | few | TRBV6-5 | TGTGCCAGCAGAGGACTAGCGGGGTACAGTGAGCAGTTCTTC | CASRGLAGYSEQFF
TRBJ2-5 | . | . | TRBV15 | TGTGCCACCAGCAGAGGGCAGGGTAGAGAGGAGACCCAGTACTTC | CATSRGQGREETQYF
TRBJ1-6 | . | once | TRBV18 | TGTGCCAGCTCACCATCGAGGGAAAGCTCCTATAATTCACCCCTCCACTTT | CASSPSRESSYNSPLHF
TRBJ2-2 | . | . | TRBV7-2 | TGTGCCAGCAGCCCCCCCCCTGGCGGCGGGGAGCTGTTTTTT | CASSPPPGGGELFF
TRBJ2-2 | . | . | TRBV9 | TGTGCCAGCAGCGTAAGGGGGATCAACACCGGGGAGCTGTTTTTT | CASSVRGINTGELFF
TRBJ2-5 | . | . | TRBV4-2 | TGTGCCAGCAGCCAAGGAAGAGGGGGGGGGCTTGAGACCCAGTACTTC | CASSQGRGGGLETQYF
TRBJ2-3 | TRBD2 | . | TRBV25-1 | TGTGCCAGCAGCCTCCAACTTGGACTAGCGGGGGACACAGATACGCAGTATTTT | CASSLQLGLAGDTDTQYF
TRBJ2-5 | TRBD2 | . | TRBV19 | TGTGCCAGTAGTATGGGGAGTAGCGGGGGCCAAGAGACCCAGTACTTC | CASSMGSSGGQETQYF
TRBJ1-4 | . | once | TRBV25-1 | TGTGCCAGCAGTGAGCGCAGGGCAGGGAATGAAAAACTGTTTTTT | CASSERRAGNEKLFF